The clone carrying this TCR beta chain was observed a few times. What it recognizes is unknown. This entry comes from a study of early T cells in non-severe SARS-CoV-2 infection. Study-level findings and limits: VDJdb matching skewed toward anti-spike CD8 responses, missing private and CD4 specificities.

The V gene end was trimmed by 2 bases and the J gene end by 4 bases; junction bases not matched to a gene: 3. Germline V gives CDR1 SGHNT, CDR2 YYREEE (reference sequence). The CDR3 is 14 residues long. TCRdb re-called the 5' RACE reads through MiXCR, storing one row per CDR3 protein. The sample has roughly 92,000 distinct CDR3 sequences, over 9.5% seen once. The J gene is TRBJ2-3, the V gene TRBV5-4; 8 nucleotides align to TRBD2. This TCR came from an adult who was a healthcare worker with PCR-confirmed SARS-CoV-2 infection or an uninfected control (not recorded which). The sequenced sample was whole blood, obtained at baseline. For the CDR3, the DNA is TGTGCCAGCAGCTTCGGGGGGGGGTCAGATACGCAGTATTTT. It encodes CASSFGGGSDTQYF.